Listed below are T cell receptor beta chains from one sample, sequenced in a study of T cells in localized non-small cell lung cancer. Profiled with immunoSEQ multiplex PCR; TCRdb holds only in-frame clones, not every one. In the table there are roughly 50,000 clones, 91% of which are singletons. Sequences were derived from peripheral blood, sampled before any cancer treatment. These receptor sequences come from a man aged 35 to 70 with stage I lung adenocarcinoma. Each CDR3 is given with its conserved first and last residue. Each record gives: J gene, V gene, CDR3 protein.

TRBJ2-2,TRBV9,CASSVRRGGELFF
TRBJ2-1,TRBV9,CASSAAFGGEQFF
TRBJ2-1,TRBV4-1,CASSGDRLSSYNEQFF
TRBJ2-3,TRBV6-6,CASSYSQGTDTQYF
TRBJ2-7,TRBV5-5,CASSLTSGSNEQYF
TRBJ2-5,TRBV7-6,CASSLDETQYF
TRBJ2-5,TRBV11-1,CASSLVGLAGSFQETQYF
TRBJ2-2,TRBV6-5,CASSYPGVNTGELFF
TRBJ2-7,TRBV11-3,CASSFFPGSYEQYF
TRBJ1-4,TRBV10-2,CASRDYGAGGNLNEKLFF
TRBJ2-5,TRBV7-2,CASSEGPKRETQYF
TRBJ2-1,TRBV7-3,CASSLKGADEQFF
TRBJ1-5,TRBV6-6,CASSWLGQPYQPQHF
TRBJ2-4,TRBV4-3,CASSQVPGTRGIQYF
TRBJ2-3,TRBV18,CASSRSTSGGTTDTQYF
TRBJ2-3,TRBV5-1,CASSRGTSGSTDTQYF
TRBJ2-1,TRBV2,CASSESRGEQFF
TRBJ2-7,TRBV7-9,CASSFARGAYEQYF